These 5 T cell receptor beta chains were sequenced from one sample in a study of CD4 T cells in relation to SARS-CoV-2 and coronaviruses. What these receptors recognize is not known. CD4+ T cells from unexposed donors were obtained before the COVID-19 pandemic (2011-2018). Isolation of CD4+ T cells took place after around eleven days in culture. Profiling relied on immunoSEQ multiplex PCR, and the TCRdb table lists in-frame clones only, not all of them. The profile shows around 23,000 clones, roughly 76% of them singletons. Sequences were obtained from CD4+ T cells from PBMCs, cultured in vitro. The receptors originated from a human donor in good health.

The chain links TRBV29-1 to TRBJ2-7; 10 bases line up with TRBD1. CDR3 length: 12 residues. Per the germline V gene, CDR1 is SQVTM and CDR2 is ANQGSEA. The V gene end was trimmed by 7 bases and the J gene end by 12 bases; junction bases not matched to a gene: 12. The CDR3 nucleotides read TGCAGCGCCCCCGGACAGGGGGGTTTAGTGTACTTC. Its translation: CSAPGQGGLVYF.

This clone came up a few times. The chain links TRBV7-9 to TRBJ2-5; 8 bases line up with TRBD2. The junction had 21 bases not matched to a gene; V was cut back by 7 bases and J by 5 bases. Per the germline V gene, CDR1 is SEHNR and CDR2 is FQNEAQ (reference sequence). The CDR3 covers 18 residues. The CDR3 DNA follows: TGTGCCAGCACCCCCGGCCCCTTGGTTGCGGGAGGTCGGGAGACCCAGTACTTC. Translating gives CASTPGPLVAGGRETQYF.

The chain employs TRBV12-3 or TRBV12-4 and TRBJ1-2; maybe TRBD1 (6 bases). CDR3 size: 13 residues. V gave up 9 bases and J gave up 6 bases, with 17 bases separating them. The chain's CDR3 is CASYKGGGDGYTF. The DNA of the CDR3 is TGTGCCAGTTATAAAGGGGGTGGCGATGGCTACACCTTC.

The rearrangement uses TRBV7-9 and TRBJ2-2; 8 bases agree with TRBD2. V shed 5 bases and J 4 bases; nucleotides not matched to a gene: 12. The CDR3 runs 17 residues. The germline gives CDR1 SEHNR, CDR2 FQNEAQ (reference sequence). This CDR3 reads CASSPGGGSGSTGELFF. In DNA, the CDR3 is TGTGCCAGCAGCCCGGGGGGCGGGAGCGGGAGCACCGGGGAGCTGTTTTTT.

V usage is TRBV5-1 and J usage is TRBJ1-1, with 7 bases aligning to TRBD1. V lost 4 bases, J lost 1 base, and 7 bases stayed unmatched. Germline CDR1 reads SGHRS; CDR2 reads YFSETQ. The CDR3 totals 15 residues. This chain's CDR3 is CASSLEDRRNTEAFF. CDR3 DNA: TGCGCCAGCAGCCTAGAGGACAGGAGGAACACTGAAGCTTTCTTT.